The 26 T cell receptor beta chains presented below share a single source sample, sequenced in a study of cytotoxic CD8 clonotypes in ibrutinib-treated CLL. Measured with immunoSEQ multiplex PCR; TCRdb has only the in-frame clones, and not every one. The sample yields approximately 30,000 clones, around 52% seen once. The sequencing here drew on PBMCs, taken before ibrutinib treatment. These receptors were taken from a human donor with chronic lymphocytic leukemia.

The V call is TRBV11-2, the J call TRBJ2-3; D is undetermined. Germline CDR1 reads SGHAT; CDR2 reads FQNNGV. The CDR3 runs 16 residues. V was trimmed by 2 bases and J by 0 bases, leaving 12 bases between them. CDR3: CASSLFPPGSTDTQYF. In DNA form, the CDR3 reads TGTGCCAGCAGCTTATTCCCGCCAGGAAGCACAGATACGCAGTATTTT.

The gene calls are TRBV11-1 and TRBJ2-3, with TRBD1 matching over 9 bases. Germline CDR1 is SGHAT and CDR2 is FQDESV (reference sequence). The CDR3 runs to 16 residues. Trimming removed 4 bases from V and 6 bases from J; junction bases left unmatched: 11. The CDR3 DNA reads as TGTGCCAGCAGCTCCAGGTTACAGGGGGCGCGGGATACGCAGTATTTT. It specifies CASSSRLQGARDTQYF.

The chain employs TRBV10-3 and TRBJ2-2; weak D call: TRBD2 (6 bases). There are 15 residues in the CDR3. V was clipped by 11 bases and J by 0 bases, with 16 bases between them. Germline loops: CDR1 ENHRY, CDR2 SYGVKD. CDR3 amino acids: CAASPSDANTGELFF. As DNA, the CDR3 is TGTGCCGCCTCCCCTAGCGATGCGAACACCGGGGAGCTGTTTTTT.

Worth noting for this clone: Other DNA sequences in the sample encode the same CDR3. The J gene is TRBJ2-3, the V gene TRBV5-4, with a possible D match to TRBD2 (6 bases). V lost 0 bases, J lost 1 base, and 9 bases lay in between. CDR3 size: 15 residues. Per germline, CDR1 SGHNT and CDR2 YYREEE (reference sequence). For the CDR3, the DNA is TGTGCCAGCAGCTTGGCCGGCGGGGGCACAGATACGCAGTATTTT. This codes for CASSLAGGGTDTQYF.

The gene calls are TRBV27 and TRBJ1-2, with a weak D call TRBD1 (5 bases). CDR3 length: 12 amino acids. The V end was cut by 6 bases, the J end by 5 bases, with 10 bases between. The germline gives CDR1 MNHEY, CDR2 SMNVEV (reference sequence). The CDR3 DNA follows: TGTGCCAGCAGGCGGGGGGGTTATGGCTACACCTTC. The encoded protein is CASRRGGYGYTF.

This CDR3 is CAIRDDRVQSDTQYF. The CDR3 DNA is TGTGCCATCAGGGACGACAGGGTCCAGTCAGATACGCAGTATTTT. The chain recombines TRBV10-3 with TRBJ2-3; 7 nucleotides line up with TRBD1. This CDR3 is built from 15 residues. Trimming cost V 6 bases and J 4 bases; bases outside gene matches: 10. Germline lookup yields CDR1 ENHRY and CDR2 SYGVKD.

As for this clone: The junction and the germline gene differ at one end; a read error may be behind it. CDR3 bases: TGTGCCAGCAGCGCGCCCGCGGCGGTTGGCACATATACGCAGTATTTT. Translated, it gives CASSAPAAVGTYTQYF. The chain combines TRBV11-2 with TRBJ2-3; D is uncertain. This CDR3 has 16 residues. CDR1 is SGHAT and CDR2 is FQNNGV in the germline V gene.

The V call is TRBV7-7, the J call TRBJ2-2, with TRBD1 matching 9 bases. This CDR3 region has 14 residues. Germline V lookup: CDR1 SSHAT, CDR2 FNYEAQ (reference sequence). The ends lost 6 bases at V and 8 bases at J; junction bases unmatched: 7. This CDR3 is CASRYSGQGGELFF. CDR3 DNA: TGTGCCAGCAGGTACTCGGGACAGGGTGGGGAGCTGTTTTTT.

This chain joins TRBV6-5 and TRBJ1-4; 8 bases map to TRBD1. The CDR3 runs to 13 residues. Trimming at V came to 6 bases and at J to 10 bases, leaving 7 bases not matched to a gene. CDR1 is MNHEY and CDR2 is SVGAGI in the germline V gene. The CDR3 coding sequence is TGTGCCAGCAGACGACAGGGGTTTGGAAAACTGTTTTTT. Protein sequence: CASRRQGFGKLFF.

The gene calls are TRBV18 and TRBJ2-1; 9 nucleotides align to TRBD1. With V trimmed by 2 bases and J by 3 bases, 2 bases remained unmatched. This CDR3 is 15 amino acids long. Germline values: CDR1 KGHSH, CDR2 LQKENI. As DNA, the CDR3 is TGTGCCAGCTCACCAATGGGACAGGGCTACAATGAGCAGTTCTTC. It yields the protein CASSPMGQGYNEQFF.

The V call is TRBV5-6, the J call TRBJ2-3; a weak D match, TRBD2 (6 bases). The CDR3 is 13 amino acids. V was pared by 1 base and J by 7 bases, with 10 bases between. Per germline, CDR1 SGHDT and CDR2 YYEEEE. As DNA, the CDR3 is TGTGCCAGCAGCTTGTACCGGGGGAATACGCAGTATTTT. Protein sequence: CASSLYRGNTQYF.

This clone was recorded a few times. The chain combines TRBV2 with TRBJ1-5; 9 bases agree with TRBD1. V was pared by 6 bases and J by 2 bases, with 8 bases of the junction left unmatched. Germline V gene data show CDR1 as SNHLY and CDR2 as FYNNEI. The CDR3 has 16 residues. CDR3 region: CASRLPGQGGNQPQHF. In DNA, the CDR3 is TGTGCCAGCAGGTTACCGGGACAGGGCGGCAATCAGCCCCAGCATTTT.

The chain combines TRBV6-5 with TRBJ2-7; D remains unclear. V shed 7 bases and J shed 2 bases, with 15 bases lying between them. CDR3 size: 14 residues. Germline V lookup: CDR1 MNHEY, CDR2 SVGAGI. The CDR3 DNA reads TGTGCCAGCAACAAGGACGGAACGCCCTACGAGCAGTACTTC. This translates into CASNKDGTPYEQYF.

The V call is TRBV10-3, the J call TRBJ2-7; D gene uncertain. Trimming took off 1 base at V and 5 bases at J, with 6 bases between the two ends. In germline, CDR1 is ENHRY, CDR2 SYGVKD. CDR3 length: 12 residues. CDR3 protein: CAISEWSNEQYF. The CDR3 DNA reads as TGTGCCATCAGTGAGTGGTCAAACGAGCAGTACTTC.

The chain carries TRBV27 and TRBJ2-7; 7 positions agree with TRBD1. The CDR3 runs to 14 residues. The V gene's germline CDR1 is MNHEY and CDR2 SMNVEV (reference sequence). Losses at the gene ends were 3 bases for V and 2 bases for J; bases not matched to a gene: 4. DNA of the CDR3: TGTGCCAGCAGTTTCCTACAGGGGCCCTACGAGCAGTACTTC. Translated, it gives CASSFLQGPYEQYF.

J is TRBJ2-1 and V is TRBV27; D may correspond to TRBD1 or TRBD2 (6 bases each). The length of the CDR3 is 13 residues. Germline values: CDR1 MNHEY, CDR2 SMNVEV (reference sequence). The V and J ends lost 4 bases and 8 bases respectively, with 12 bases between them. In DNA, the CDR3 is TGTGCCAGCAGTTCCAACGGGGGCGATGAGCAGTTCTTC. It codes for CASSSNGGDEQFF.

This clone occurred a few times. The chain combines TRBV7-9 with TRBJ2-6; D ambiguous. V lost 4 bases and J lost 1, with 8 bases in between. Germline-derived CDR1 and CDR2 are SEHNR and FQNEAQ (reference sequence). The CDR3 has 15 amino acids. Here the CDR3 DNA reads TGTGCCAGCAGCTACCCCAGATCTGGGGCCAACGTCCTGACTTTC. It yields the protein CASSYPRSGANVLTF.

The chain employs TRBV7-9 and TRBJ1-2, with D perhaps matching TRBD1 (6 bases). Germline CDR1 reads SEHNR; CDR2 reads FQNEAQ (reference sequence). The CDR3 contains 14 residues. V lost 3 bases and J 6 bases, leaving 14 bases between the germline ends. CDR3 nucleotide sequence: TGTGCCAGCAGCTTCACAGGGAGATCGGATGGCTACACCTTC. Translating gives CASSFTGRSDGYTF.

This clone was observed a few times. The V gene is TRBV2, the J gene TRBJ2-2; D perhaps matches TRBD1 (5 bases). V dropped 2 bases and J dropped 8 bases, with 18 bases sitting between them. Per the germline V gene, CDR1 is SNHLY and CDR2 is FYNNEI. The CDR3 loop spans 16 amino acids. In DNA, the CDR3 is TGTGCCAGCAGTGAACAGGGAAAAGGATCGTGGGGGGAGCTGTTTTTT. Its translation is CASSEQGKGSWGELFF.

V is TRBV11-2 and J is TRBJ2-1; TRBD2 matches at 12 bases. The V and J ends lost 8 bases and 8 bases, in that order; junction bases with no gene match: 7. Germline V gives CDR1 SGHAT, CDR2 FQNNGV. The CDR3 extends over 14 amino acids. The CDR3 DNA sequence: TGTGCCAGCCGACTAGCGGGAGTCTGGTATGAGCAGTTCTTC. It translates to CASRLAGVWYEQFF.

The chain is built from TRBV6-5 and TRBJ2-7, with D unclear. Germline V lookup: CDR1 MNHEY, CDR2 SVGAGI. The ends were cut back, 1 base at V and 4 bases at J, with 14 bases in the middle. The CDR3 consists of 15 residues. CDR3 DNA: TGTGCCAGCAGTTACTTACCAGATGGGTATTACGAGCAGTACTTC. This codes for CASSYLPDGYYEQYF.

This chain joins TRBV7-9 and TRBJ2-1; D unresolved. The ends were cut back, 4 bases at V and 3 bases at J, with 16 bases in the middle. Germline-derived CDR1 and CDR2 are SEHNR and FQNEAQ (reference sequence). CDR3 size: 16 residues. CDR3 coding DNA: TGTGCCAGCAGCTCTTTTAACCACCCCTACTACAATGAGCAGTTCTTC. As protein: CASSSFNHPYYNEQFF.

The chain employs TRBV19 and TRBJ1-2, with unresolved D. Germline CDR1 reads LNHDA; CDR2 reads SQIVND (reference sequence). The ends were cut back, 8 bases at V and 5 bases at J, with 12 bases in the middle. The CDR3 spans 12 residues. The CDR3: CASSGGGYGYTF. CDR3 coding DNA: TGTGCCAGTTCAGGTGGTGGATATGGCTACACCTTC.

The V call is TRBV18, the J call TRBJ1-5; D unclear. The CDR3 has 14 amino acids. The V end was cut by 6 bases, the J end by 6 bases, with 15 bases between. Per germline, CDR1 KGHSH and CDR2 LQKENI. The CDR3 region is CASSVWQLGQPQHF. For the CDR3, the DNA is TGTGCCAGCTCTGTGTGGCAGTTGGGTCAGCCCCAGCATTTT.

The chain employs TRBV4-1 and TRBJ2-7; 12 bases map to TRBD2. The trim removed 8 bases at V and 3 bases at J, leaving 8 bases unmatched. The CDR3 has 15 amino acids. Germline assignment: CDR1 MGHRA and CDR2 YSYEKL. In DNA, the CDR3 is TGCGCCAGCGCACGACTAGCGGGAGATCTCTACGAGCAGTACTTC. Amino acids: CASARLAGDLYEQYF.

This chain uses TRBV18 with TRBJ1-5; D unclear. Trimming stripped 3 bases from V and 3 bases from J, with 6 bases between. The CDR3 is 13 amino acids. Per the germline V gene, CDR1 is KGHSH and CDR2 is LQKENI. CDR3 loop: CASSPSINQPQHF. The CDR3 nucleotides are TGTGCCAGCTCACCCTCCATCAATCAGCCCCAGCATTTT.